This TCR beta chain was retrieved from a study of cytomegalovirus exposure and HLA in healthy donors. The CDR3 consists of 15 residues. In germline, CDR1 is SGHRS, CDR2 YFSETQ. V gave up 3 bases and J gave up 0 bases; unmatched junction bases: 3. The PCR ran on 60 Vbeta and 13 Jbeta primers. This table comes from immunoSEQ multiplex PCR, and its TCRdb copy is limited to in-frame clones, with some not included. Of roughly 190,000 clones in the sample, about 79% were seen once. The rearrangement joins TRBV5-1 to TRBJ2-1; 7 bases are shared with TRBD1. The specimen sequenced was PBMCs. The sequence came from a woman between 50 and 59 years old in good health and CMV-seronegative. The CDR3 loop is CASSYRDSSYNEQFF. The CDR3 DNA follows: TGCGCCAGCAGCTACCGGGACAGCTCCTACAATGAGCAGTTCTTC.